Below are 5 T cell receptor beta chains sequenced from a single sample in a study of blood T cells in healthy people across ages. The authors ran a second PCR of roughly 6 to 12 cycles using a sample-barcoded 5' primer and a J-beta primer mix. TCRdb reanalysed the 5' RACE reads using MiXCR and keeps one entry per CDR3 protein. The sample contains approximately 1,100,000 distinct CDR3 sequences, around 43% of which appear only once. Sequences were obtained from blood. Source of these receptors: a woman in her sixties or seventies in good health.

The chain uses TRBV12-3 or TRBV12-4 and TRBJ1-2, with TRBD1 matching over 9 bases. The junction had 11 bases not matched to a gene; V was cut back by 7 bases and J by 8 bases. This CDR3 has 14 amino acids. The CDR3 protein is CASIDLQGARGYTF. The CDR3 bases are TGTGCCAGCATCGATTTACAGGGGGCACGGGGCTACACCTTC.

This chain joins TRBV20-1 and TRBJ2-1; 9 positions match TRBD2. The ends lost 1 base at V and 10 bases at J; junction bases unmatched: 11. The germline CDR1 and CDR2 sequences are DFQATT and SNEGSKA (reference sequence). The CDR3 sequence is 15 residues long. The CDR3 DNA follows: TGCAGTGCTAGAGTTCAGGTAGCGGGAGCGAGGGAGCAGTTCTTC. Encoded protein: CSARVQVAGAREQFF.

The V and J genes are TRBV28 and TRBJ2-7; TRBD1 agrees at 7 bases. Germline assignment: CDR1 MDHEN and CDR2 SYDVKM. V shed 3 bases and J 6 bases; nucleotides not matched to a gene: 2. The CDR3 contains 12 residues. CDR3 DNA sequence: TGTGCCAGCAGTTTCTACAGGGGCGAGCAGTACTTC. Amino acid sequence: CASSFYRGEQYF. Full variable domain (outside the CDR3, taken from reference TRBV28 and TRBJ2-7): DVKVTQSSRYLVKRTGEKVFLECVQDMDHENMFWYRQDPGLGLRLIYFSYDVKMKEKGDIPEGYSVSREKKERFSLILESASTNQTSMYLCASSFYRGEQYFGPGTRLTVT.

This clonotype showed up just a few times. One junction end does not reproduce the germline sequence, and a read error may be involved. The V gene is TRBV27, the J gene TRBJ2-7; D is possibly TRBD1 (6 bases). The CDR3 loop spans 16 amino acids. From germline, CDR1 is MNHEY and CDR2 SMNVEV (reference sequence). The CDR3 DNA is TGTGCCGGCAGCTCTATTGACGGACAGCGAACCTACGAGCAGTACTTC. Encoded protein: CAGSSIDGQRTYEQYF.

This chain links TRBV3-1 with TRBJ2-2; D unclear. In germline, CDR1 is LGHDT, CDR2 YNNKEL (reference sequence). The CDR3 spans 13 residues. Trimming pared 3 bases from V and 4 bases from J, leaving 6 bases between. CDR3 DNA sequence: TGTGCCAGCAGCCATGGTCCCACCGGGGAGCTGTTTTTT. This sequence encodes CASSHGPTGELFF. Filled out from reference TRBV3-1 and TRBJ2-2, the complete variable domain reads DTAVSQTPKYLVTQMGNDKSIKCEQNLGHDTMYWYKQDSKKFLKIMFSYNNKELIINETVPNRFSPKSPDKAHLNLHINSLELGDSAVYFCASSHGPTGELFFGEGSRLTVL.